These 7 T cell receptor beta chains were sequenced from one sample in a study of T cells in Graves' hyperthyroidism and ophthalmopathy. Amplification of TCR beta CDR3 regions was performed using RNA transcripts as template. HTBI primers drove first-round RT-PCR of the TCR CDR3. TCRdb recomputed calls from the multiplex PCR reads with MiXCR, one row per CDR3 protein. The data contain 96,000 or so distinct CDR3 sequences, just over 50% of them seen just once; the ten biggest clones take up roughly 27%. Sequences were obtained from blood. The receptors come from a middle-aged woman with Graves' hyperthyroidism.

The chain recombines TRBV20-1 with TRBJ2-7, with 10 bases lining up with TRBD2. This CDR3 comprises 11 residues. V was clipped by 6 bases and J by 13 bases; unmatched bases: 9. CDR1 and CDR2 (germline): DFQATT, SNEGSKA (reference sequence). The CDR3 DNA is TGCAGTGCCGAGAGGACTAGCGGTGCCTACTTC. Amino acids: CSAERTSGAYF.

In its sample, this clonotype is medium-sized. The chain carries TRBV12-3 or TRBV12-4 and TRBJ1-4; D unresolved. Trimming removed 8 bases at V and 8 bases at J, with 18 bases between. The CDR3 runs to 14 residues. CDR3 DNA sequence: TGTGCCAGCGGAGTTTCGGGGAGGGTGGAAAAACTGTTTTTT. This encodes CASGVSGRVEKLFF.

The chain is built from TRBV7-3 and TRBJ1-1; no firm D call. Looked up from germline, CDR1 is SGHTA and CDR2 is FQGTGA. This CDR3 is built from 14 residues. V lost 8 bases, J lost 1 base, and 14 bases lay in between. The CDR3 sequence: CASSLSTGNTEAFF. The CDR3 nucleotides are TGTGCCAGCTCACTCTCGACTGGGAACACTGAAGCTTTCTTT. Supplemented by reference TRBV7-3 and TRBJ1-1, the full variable domain reads GAGVSQTPSNKVTEKGKYVELRCDPISGHTALYWYRQSLGQGPEFLIYFQGTGAADDSGLPNDRFFAVRPEGSVSTLKIQRTERGDSAVYLCASSLSTGNTEAFFGQGTRLTVV.

This clonotype has at least ten counts. The chain uses TRBV9 and TRBJ1-4; TRBD1 matches at 9 bases. The CDR3 has 16 residues. V trimming: 4 bases; J trimming: 10 bases; junction bases outside the gene matches: 14. Looked up from germline, CDR1 is SGDLS and CDR2 is YYNGEE. As DNA, the CDR3 is TGTGCCAGCAGCCACCCCCCCGGACAGGGGAGAGTAAAACTGTTTTTT. Its protein product is CASSHPPGQGRVKLFF.

Of note for this clonotype: The junction does not match germline at one end; this may be a read error. The V gene is TRBV29-1, the J gene TRBJ2-2; possible D gene TRBD1, 6 bases. CDR3 length equals 9 residues. Germline V gene sequence: CDR1 SQVTM, CDR2 ANQGSEA. The CDR3 sequence is CSVGGGLFF. In DNA form, the CDR3 reads TGCAGCGTTGGAGGGGGGCTGTTTTTT.

The chain employs TRBV7-2 and TRBJ2-2, with D tentatively TRBD1 (6 bases). Trimming pared 1 base from V and 3 bases from J, leaving 9 bases between. The CDR3 totals 15 residues. Germline values: CDR1 SGHTA, CDR2 FQGNSA. CDR3 sequence (DNA): TGTGCCAGCAGCTTAGGAGGGGGTCACACCGGGGAGCTGTTTTTT. Translation gives CASSLGGGHTGELFF.

About this clonotype: This may be a read error: a much more frequent sequence differs by one nucleotide. V is TRBV7-9 and J is TRBJ1-4; D gene uncertain. Between the trimmed V and J ends, which lost 8 bases and 7 bases, there was a span of 17 bases. Germline CDR1 reads SEHNR; CDR2 reads FQNEAQ (reference sequence). CDR3 length equals 14 residues. The CDR3 bases are TGTGCCAGCTCAATATCGGGTGGAGGTGAAAAACTGTTTTTT. Amino acid sequence: CASSISGGGEKLFF.